Below, 3 T cell receptor beta chains from the same sample are listed, as sequenced in a study of T cells after yellow fever vaccination. TCRdb independently ran MiXCR on the 5' RACE reads; one entry per CDR3 protein. Of 300,000 or so distinct CDR3 sequences listed, 8.7% are singletons. Sequences were derived from CD4+ T cells sorted from PBMCs, sampled 5 days after the yellow fever booster vaccination. The origin of the receptors is a man between 18 and 29 years old who received the YFV17D yellow fever vaccine.

The chain employs TRBV7-2 and TRBJ1-2; TRBD1 aligns across 12 bases. V gave up 5 bases and J gave up 8 bases; unmatched junction bases: 6. This CDR3 is 14 amino acids long. The germline CDR1 and CDR2 sequences are SGHTA and FQGNSA. The CDR3 DNA is TGTGCCAGCAGCATCCGGGACAGGGGGCAGGGCTACACCTTC. Amino acid sequence: CASSIRDRGQGYTF.

This clonotype was found many times. V and J are TRBV4-3 and TRBJ1-2; D gene ambiguous. The V and J ends lost 4 bases and 4 bases respectively, with 13 bases between them. In germline, CDR1 is LGHNA, CDR2 YSLEER. The CDR3 is 14 amino acids. CDR3 DNA sequence: TGCGCCAGCAGCCCCTCAGATACCCGCTATGGCTACACCTTC. Translated, it gives CASSPSDTRYGYTF.

The chain couples TRBV5-1 to TRBJ2-6, with 12 bases aligning to TRBD1. V was pared by 6 bases and J by 5 bases, with 6 bases of the junction left unmatched. Germline CDR1 reads SGHRS; CDR2 reads YFSETQ. CDR3 size: 16 residues. The CDR3 is CASNSGQGARANVLTF. CDR3 coding DNA: TGCGCCAGCAATTCGGGACAGGGGGCGCGGGCCAACGTCCTGACTTTC.